A selection of T cell receptor beta chains follows, all from one sample in a study of T cell responses to AZD1222 COVID-19 vaccine. The protocol was immunoSEQ multiplex PCR, while the TCRdb copy is restricted to in-frame clones and leaves out a portion. The sample carries 150,000 to 200,000 clones, approximately 90% recorded once. Sequencing used peripheral blood, obtained 28 days after the second dose of the MenACWY control vaccine. The receptors stem from an adult who received the MenACWY meningococcal vaccine as a control. CDR3s include the opening cysteine and the closing phenylalanine or tryptophan. The order of the fields is V gene, J gene, clone size, D gene, CDR3 DNA, CDR3 protein. D genes are given only for firm matches. Part of the rows lack a size; the others show once, few, many or a class for expanded clones.

v_call: TRBV7-2; j_call: TRBJ2-6; clone_size: .; d_call: .; cdr3_nt: TGTGCCAGCAGCTTAAAGTCGGGGGACGGGGCCAACGTCCTGACTTTC; cdr3_aa: CASSLKSGDGANVLTF
v_call: TRBV9; j_call: TRBJ1-2; clone_size: .; d_call: TRBD1; cdr3_nt: TGTGCCAGCAGCGTAGATAGCAGGGGGGCCATTAGGTATGGCTACACCTTC; cdr3_aa: CASSVDSRGAIRYGYTF
v_call: TRBV5-6; j_call: TRBJ1-5; clone_size: .; d_call: .; cdr3_nt: TGTGCCAGCAGCCAAAATCTGCAGGGCCCCCAGCATTTT; cdr3_aa: CASSQNLQGPQHF
v_call: TRBV19; j_call: TRBJ2-1; clone_size: .; d_call: .; cdr3_nt: TGTGCCAGTAGGTCCAATGGGGGCCTACCCAATGAGCAGTTCTTC; cdr3_aa: CASRSNGGLPNEQFF
v_call: TRBV30; j_call: TRBJ1-5; clone_size: .; d_call: TRBD1; cdr3_nt: TGTGCCTGGACAAACAGGGGGCAAGGGCAGCCCCAGCATTTT; cdr3_aa: CAWTNRGQGQPQHF
v_call: TRBV7-9; j_call: TRBJ1-3; clone_size: .; d_call: .; cdr3_nt: TGTGCCAGCAGTTTAGACTGGCTCTCTGGAAACACCATATATTTT; cdr3_aa: CASSLDWLSGNTIYF
v_call: TRBV5-1; j_call: TRBJ1-3; clone_size: .; d_call: .; cdr3_nt: TGCGCCAGCAGCTTGGGCCACCCTGGAAACACCATATATTTT; cdr3_aa: CASSLGHPGNTIYF
v_call: TRBV28; j_call: TRBJ1-2; clone_size: .; d_call: .; cdr3_nt: TGTGCCAGCTTCACGGGGGCTAACTATGGCTACACCTTC; cdr3_aa: CASFTGANYGYTF
v_call: TRBV18; j_call: TRBJ1-1; clone_size: .; d_call: .; cdr3_nt: TGTGCCAGCTCACCGGAGGGACATTTGAACACTGAAGCTTTCTTT; cdr3_aa: CASSPEGHLNTEAFF
v_call: TRBV4-1; j_call: TRBJ2-1; clone_size: many; d_call: TRBD2; cdr3_nt: TGCGCCAGCAGCCAAGATAGCGGGGGTTCCTACAATGAGCAGTTCTTC; cdr3_aa: CASSQDSGGSYNEQFF
v_call: TRBV9; j_call: TRBJ2-2; clone_size: .; d_call: .; cdr3_nt: TGTGCCTCAGCACCTCTCGTGGGGGGAATCGGGGAGCTGTTTTTT; cdr3_aa: CASAPLVGGIGELFF
v_call: TRBV19; j_call: TRBJ1-1; clone_size: .; d_call: .; cdr3_nt: TGTGCCAGTAGTATAAGAGGGGTTGCTGAAGCTTTCTTT; cdr3_aa: CASSIRGVAEAFF
v_call: TRBV4-3; j_call: TRBJ1-6; clone_size: .; d_call: .; cdr3_nt: TGCGCCAGCAGCCAAGAAGGGGACGGTGTCTATAATTCACCCCTCCACTTT; cdr3_aa: CASSQEGDGVYNSPLHF
v_call: TRBV3-1/TRBV3-2; j_call: TRBJ2-1; clone_size: once; d_call: .; cdr3_nt: TGTGCCAGCAGCCAAGAAATACAATACAATGAGCAGTTCTTC; cdr3_aa: CASSQEIQYNEQFF
v_call: TRBV6-2/TRBV6-3; j_call: TRBJ2-2; clone_size: .; d_call: TRBD2; cdr3_nt: TGTGCCAGCAGTCCCTGGACTAGCGGGGACACCGGGGAGCTGTTTTTT; cdr3_aa: CASSPWTSGDTGELFF
v_call: TRBV19; j_call: TRBJ2-5; clone_size: once; d_call: .; cdr3_nt: TGTGCCAGTAGGGTGGGGTCAGGTGATGGGGAGACCCAGTACTTC; cdr3_aa: CASRVGSGDGETQYF
v_call: TRBV5-1; j_call: TRBJ1-5; clone_size: .; d_call: .; cdr3_nt: TGCGCCAGCAGCTTGGGAACCGGGGAGGGCAATCAGCCCCAGCATTTT; cdr3_aa: CASSLGTGEGNQPQHF
v_call: TRBV5-8; j_call: TRBJ2-5; clone_size: .; d_call: TRBD2; cdr3_nt: TGTGCCAGCAGCCGGGGACTAGCGGGAGACGAGACCCAGTACTTC; cdr3_aa: CASSRGLAGDETQYF
v_call: TRBV7-9; j_call: TRBJ2-1; clone_size: .; d_call: TRBD2; cdr3_nt: TGTGCCAGCAGCACCCCGACTAGCGGGAGGTACAATGAGCAGTTCTTC; cdr3_aa: CASSTPTSGRYNEQFF
v_call: TRBV5-4; j_call: TRBJ1-2; clone_size: .; d_call: .; cdr3_nt: TGTGCCAGCAGCTTAATCCAGGATGGCTACACCTTC; cdr3_aa: CASSLIQDGYTF
v_call: TRBV28; j_call: TRBJ2-7; clone_size: .; d_call: .; cdr3_nt: TGTGCCAGCAGAGCCCCCCCGACTACCCTCGAGCAGTACTTC; cdr3_aa: CASRAPPTTLEQYF
v_call: TRBV7-9; j_call: TRBJ2-1; clone_size: .; d_call: .; cdr3_nt: TGTGCCAGCAGCCACAATGAGGCAGGTGAGCAGTTCTTC; cdr3_aa: CASSHNEAGEQFF
v_call: TRBV7-3; j_call: TRBJ2-5; clone_size: .; d_call: .; cdr3_nt: TGTGCCAGCAGCTTAAGTCGAGGTACCCAGTACTTC; cdr3_aa: CASSLSRGTQYF
v_call: TRBV14; j_call: TRBJ2-2; clone_size: once; d_call: .; cdr3_nt: TGTGCCAGCAGCCGGGCCTCGGACACCGGGGAGCTGTTTTTT; cdr3_aa: CASSRASDTGELFF
v_call: TRBV20-1; j_call: TRBJ2-1; clone_size: .; d_call: TRBD2; cdr3_nt: TGCAGTGCTAGTGGGGGGGGGAACTACAATGAGCAGTTCTTC; cdr3_aa: CSASGGGNYNEQFF
v_call: TRBV19; j_call: TRBJ2-7; clone_size: .; d_call: TRBD1; cdr3_nt: TGTGCCAGTAGTACAAGGACAGGCCACCTCTCCTACGAGCAGTACTTC; cdr3_aa: CASSTRTGHLSYEQYF
v_call: TRBV28; j_call: TRBJ1-3; clone_size: .; d_call: .; cdr3_nt: TGTGCCAGCACAAGAGAGGGACCCACTTATTTT; cdr3_aa: CASTREGPTYF
v_call: TRBV9; j_call: TRBJ1-4; clone_size: .; d_call: TRBD1; cdr3_nt: TGTGCCAGCAGCGCCAGCAGGGGGTATGGAAAACTGTTTTTT; cdr3_aa: CASSASRGYGKLFF
v_call: TRBV19; j_call: TRBJ2-7; clone_size: .; d_call: TRBD1; cdr3_nt: TGTGCCAGTAGTATCCGACAGGGGGAAGGGTTTTACGAGCAGTACTTC; cdr3_aa: CASSIRQGEGFYEQYF
v_call: TRBV7-2; j_call: TRBJ2-1; clone_size: .; d_call: TRBD2; cdr3_nt: TGTGCCAGTATACGGATTAGCGGGAACATCTACAATGAGCAGTTCTTC; cdr3_aa: CASIRISGNIYNEQFF
v_call: TRBV2; j_call: TRBJ2-7; clone_size: .; d_call: TRBD2; cdr3_nt: TGTGCCAGCAGTGCGAGCGGGGTGTTCGGTTCCTACGAGCAGTACTTC; cdr3_aa: CASSASGVFGSYEQYF
v_call: TRBV20-1; j_call: TRBJ1-1; clone_size: .; d_call: .; cdr3_nt: TGCAGTGCTAGATCGACGACTGAAGCTTTCTTT; cdr3_aa: CSARSTTEAFF
v_call: TRBV10-3; j_call: TRBJ2-7; clone_size: .; d_call: .; cdr3_nt: TGTGCCATCATGGGGGAATCCTACGAGCAGTACTTC; cdr3_aa: CAIMGESYEQYF
v_call: TRBV28; j_call: TRBJ2-7; clone_size: .; d_call: .; cdr3_nt: TGTGCCAGTCACCGTCTGGGAGCCTACGAGCAGTACTTC; cdr3_aa: CASHRLGAYEQYF
v_call: TRBV7-9; j_call: TRBJ1-5; clone_size: .; d_call: .; cdr3_nt: TGTGCCAGCAGCTTAGGGCAGGGGAACCAGCCCCAGCATTTT; cdr3_aa: CASSLGQGNQPQHF